This T cell receptor beta chain was recovered during a study of CD8+ T cells in alopecia areata. As for the study in general: Tofacitinib administration to treated patients was oral, at 5 to 10 mg twice daily.

Extraction and reverse transcription of RNA yielded cDNA as the sequencing template. This table comes from immunoSEQ multiplex PCR, and its TCRdb copy is limited to in-frame clones, with some not included. The table includes 150,000 to 200,000 clones, 59% detected once. Sorting of PBMCs yielded the CD4+ and CD8+ T cells. Trimming cost V 1 base and J 4 bases; bases outside gene matches: 5. The CDR3 loop spans 16 amino acids. CDR1 KGHSH and CDR2 LQKENI come from the germline V gene. Sequencing was performed on CD4+ T cells sorted from blood, taken at week 0. V is TRBV18 and J is TRBJ1-4, with 8 bases fitting TRBD1. The sequence was obtained from a human donor with alopecia areata. This chain's CDR3 is CASSPRDRMDNEKLFF. For the CDR3, the DNA is TGTGCCAGCTCACCACGGGACAGGATGGATAATGAAAAACTGTTTTTT.